This record covers a single T cell receptor beta chain. This record belongs to a study of OX40 agonist ivuxolimab in advanced cancers. From germline, CDR1 is MNHEY and CDR2 SMNVEV (reference sequence). CDR3 length equals 17 residues. V lost 6 bases and J lost 0, with 18 bases in between. Only in-frame clones appear in the TCRdb table, and some are missing; sequencing was by immunoSEQ multiplex PCR. The table shows 90,000 to 100,000 clones, with 90% to 96% occurring only once. This clonotype originated in an adult with an advanced solid tumor such as melanoma, head and neck, liver or kidney cancer. The rearrangement uses TRBV27 and TRBJ2-1; D is undetermined. Sequences were derived from CD4+ or CD8+ T cells sorted from blood, sampled in a trial of the OX40 agonist ivuxolimab. The CDR3 DNA reads TGTGCCAGCAGCAATGAGTTGGGTTGGAGCTCCTACAATGAGCAGTTCTTC. Translating gives CASSNELGWSSYNEQFF.